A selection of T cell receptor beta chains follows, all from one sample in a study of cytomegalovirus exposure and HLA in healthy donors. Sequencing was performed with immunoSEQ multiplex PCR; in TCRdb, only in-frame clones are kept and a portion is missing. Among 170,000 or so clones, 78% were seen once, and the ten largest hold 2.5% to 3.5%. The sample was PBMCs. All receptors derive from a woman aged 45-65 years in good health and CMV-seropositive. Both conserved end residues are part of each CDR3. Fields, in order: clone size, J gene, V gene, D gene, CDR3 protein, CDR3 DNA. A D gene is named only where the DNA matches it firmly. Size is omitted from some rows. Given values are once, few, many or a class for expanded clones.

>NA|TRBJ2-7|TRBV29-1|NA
CSVEGYREYEQYF
TGCAGCGTTGAGGGCTACAGGGAGTACGAGCAGTACTTC
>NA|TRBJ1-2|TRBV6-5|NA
CASSSQPANYGYTF
TGTGCCAGCAGTAGCCAACCTGCTAACTATGGCTACACCTTC
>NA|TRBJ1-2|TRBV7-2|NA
CASSFQVDYGYTF
TGTGCCAGCAGCTTTCAGGTCGACTATGGCTACACCTTC
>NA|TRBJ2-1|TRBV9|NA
CASSVQGRAYNEQFF
TGTGCCAGCAGCGTACAGGGGAGGGCCTACAATGAGCAGTTCTTC
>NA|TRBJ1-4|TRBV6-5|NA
CASRGGRTNEKLFF
TGTGCCAGCAGGGGAGGGAGAACTAATGAAAAACTGTTTTTT
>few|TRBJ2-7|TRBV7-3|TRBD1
CASSPGQGHEQYF
TGTGCCAGCAGCCCGGGACAGGGGCACGAGCAGTACTTC
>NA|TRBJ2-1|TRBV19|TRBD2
CASSIGTSGGARNEQFF
TGTGCCAGTAGTATAGGGACTAGCGGGGGGGCACGGAATGAGCAGTTCTTC
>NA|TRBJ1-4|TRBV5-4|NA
CASSSETSDEKLFF
TGTGCCAGCAGCAGCGAGACCTCGGATGAAAAACTGTTTTTT
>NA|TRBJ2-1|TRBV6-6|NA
CASSSTLAANGVEKFF
TGTGCCAGCAGCTCAACCCTTGCGGCCAACGGGGTCGAGAAGTTCTTC
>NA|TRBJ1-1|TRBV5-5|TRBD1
CASSAQGDTEAFF
TGTGCCAGCAGCGCACAGGGGGACACTGAAGCTTTCTTT
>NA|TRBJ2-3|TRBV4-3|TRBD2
CASSQEWAGEGDTQYF
TGCGCCAGCAGCCAAGAGTGGGCGGGAGAGGGAGATACGCAGTATTTT
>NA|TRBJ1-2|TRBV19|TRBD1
CASSPRTGASYGYTF
TGTGCCAGTAGTCCCAGGACAGGGGCCAGCTATGGCTACACCTTC
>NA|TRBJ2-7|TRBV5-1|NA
CASSTRLLGGYEQYF
TGCGCCAGCAGCACCCGACTTTTGGGGGGCTACGAGCAGTACTTC
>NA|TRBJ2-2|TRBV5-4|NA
CASSLAQGNTGELFF
TGTGCCAGCAGCTTGGCACAGGGGAACACCGGGGAGCTGTTTTTT
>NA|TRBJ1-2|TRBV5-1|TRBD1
CASSLGVGTAGTF
TGCGCCAGCAGCTTGGGCGTTGGGACAGCTGGGACCTTC
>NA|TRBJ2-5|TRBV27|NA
CASSLSPGQLETQYF
TGTGCCAGCAGTTTATCCCCAGGGCAATTGGAGACCCAGTACTTC
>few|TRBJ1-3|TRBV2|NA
CASSEQGTGNTIYF
TGTGCCAGCAGCGAACAGGGCACTGGAAACACCATATATTTT
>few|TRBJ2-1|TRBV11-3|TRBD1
CASSTGQGAQSYNEQFF
TGTGCCAGCAGCACGGGACAGGGCGCACAGTCCTACAATGAGCAGTTCTTC
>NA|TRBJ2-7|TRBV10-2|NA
CASSRGTGDYEQYF
TGCGCCAGCAGCCGGGGGACTGGAGACTACGAGCAGTACTTC
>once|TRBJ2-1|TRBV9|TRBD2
CASSGLARSYNEQFF
TGTGCCAGCAGCGGACTAGCGCGCTCCTACAATGAGCAGTTCTTC
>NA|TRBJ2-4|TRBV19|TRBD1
CASSQGDHLDIQYF
TGTGCCAGTAGTCAGGGGGACCACTTGGACATTCAGTACTTC
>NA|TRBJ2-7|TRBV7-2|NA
CASSLVTGPYEQYF
TGTGCCAGCAGCTTAGTGACAGGACCCTACGAGCAGTACTTC
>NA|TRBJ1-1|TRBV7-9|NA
CASSSSLAWTEAFF
TGTGCCAGCAGCTCTTCCTTGGCCTGGACTGAAGCTTTCTTT
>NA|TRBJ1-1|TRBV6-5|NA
CASSNARGTEAFF
TGTGCCAGCAGTAACGCCCGGGGCACTGAAGCTTTCTTT
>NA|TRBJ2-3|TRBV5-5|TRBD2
CASSRPGRVRLGDTQYF
TGTGCCAGCAGCCGCCCCGGGAGGGTCCGGCTCGGAGATACGCAGTATTTT
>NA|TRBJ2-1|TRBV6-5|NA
CASRSAGSYNEQFF
TGTGCCAGCAGGTCTGCAGGCTCCTACAATGAGCAGTTCTTC
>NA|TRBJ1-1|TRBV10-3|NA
CAISESEDRSSAFF
TGTGCCATCAGTGAGTCTGAGGACAGATCCTCGGCTTTCTTT
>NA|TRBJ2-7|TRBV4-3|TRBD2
CASSQAGLAGIYEQYF
TGCGCCAGCAGCCAAGCGGGACTAGCGGGGATCTACGAGCAGTACTTC
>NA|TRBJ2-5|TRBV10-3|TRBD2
CAIAPGTAGETQYF
TGTGCCATCGCCCCCGGAACAGCGGGGGAGACCCAGTACTTC
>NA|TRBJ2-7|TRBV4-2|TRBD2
CASSQAVAGVIDEQYF
TGTGCCAGCAGCCAAGCCGTAGCGGGAGTTATCGACGAGCAGTACTTC
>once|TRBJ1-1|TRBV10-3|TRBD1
CAATPGGLNTEAFF
TGTGCCGCAACCCCAGGGGGCCTGAACACTGAAGCTTTCTTT
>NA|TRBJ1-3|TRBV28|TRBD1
CASRDRVSGNTIYF
TGTGCCAGCAGAGACAGGGTCTCTGGAAACACCATATATTTT
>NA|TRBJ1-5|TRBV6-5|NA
CASSYGLYSNQPQHF
TGTGCCAGCAGTTACGGCCTTTATAGCAATCAGCCCCAGCATTTT
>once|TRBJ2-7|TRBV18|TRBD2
CASSLSLAGASYEQYF
TGTGCCAGCTCACTTTCTTTAGCGGGAGCTAGCTACGAGCAGTACTTC
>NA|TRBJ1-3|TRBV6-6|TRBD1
CASSYGTGAGNTIYF
TGTGCCAGCAGTTACGGGACAGGGGCTGGAAACACCATATATTTT
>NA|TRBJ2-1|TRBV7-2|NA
CASSPRTDSYNEQFF
TGTGCCAGCAGCCCGCGGACAGATTCCTACAATGAGCAGTTCTTC
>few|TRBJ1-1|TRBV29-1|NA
CSVAYTTRRGTEAFF
TGCAGCGTTGCCTATACTACCCGCCGGGGCACTGAAGCTTTCTTT
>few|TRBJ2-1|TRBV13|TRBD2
CASTTSGGSSYNEQFF
TGTGCCAGCACAACCTCGGGCGGGAGCTCCTACAATGAGCAGTTCTTC
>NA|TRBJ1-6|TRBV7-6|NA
CASSLGGGTNSPLHF
TGTGCCAGCAGCCTGGGGGGGGGAACTAATTCACCCCTCCACTTT
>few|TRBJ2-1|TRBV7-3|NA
CASSPDRYNEQFF
TGTGCCAGCAGCCCGGACAGATACAATGAGCAGTTCTTC
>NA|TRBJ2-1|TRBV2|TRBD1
CATSSGTGNNEQFF
TGTGCCACTTCCTCCGGGACAGGGAACAATGAGCAGTTCTTC
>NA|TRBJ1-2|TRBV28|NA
CASSLYGTGRVYGYTF
TGTGCCAGCAGTTTGTACGGTACAGGGCGGGTCTATGGCTACACCTTC
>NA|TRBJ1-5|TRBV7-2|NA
CASSPEGGNQPQHF
TGTGCCAGCAGCCCGGAGGGGGGGAATCAGCCCCAGCATTTT
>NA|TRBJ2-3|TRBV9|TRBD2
CASSVSLAGAVDTQYF
TGTGCCAGCAGCGTTTCCCTAGCGGGGGCGGTAGATACGCAGTATTTT
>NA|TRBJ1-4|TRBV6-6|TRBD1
CASRTGTGVRKLFF
TGTGCCAGCAGAACCGGGACAGGGGTACGGAAACTGTTTTTT
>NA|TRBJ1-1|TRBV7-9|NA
CASSGRVWTEAFF
TGTGCCAGCTCAGGGAGGGTGTGGACTGAAGCTTTCTTT
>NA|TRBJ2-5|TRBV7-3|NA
CASSLMGTQQETQYF
TGTGCCAGCAGCTTAATGGGGACACAGCAAGAGACCCAGTACTTC
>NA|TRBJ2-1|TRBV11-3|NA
CASNQDTYNEQFF
TGTGCCAGCAATCAGGATACCTACAATGAGCAGTTCTTC
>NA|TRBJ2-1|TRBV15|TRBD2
CATSGELAGGPEGEQFF
TGTGCCACCAGCGGAGAGCTAGCGGGGGGGCCTGAAGGTGAGCAGTTCTTC